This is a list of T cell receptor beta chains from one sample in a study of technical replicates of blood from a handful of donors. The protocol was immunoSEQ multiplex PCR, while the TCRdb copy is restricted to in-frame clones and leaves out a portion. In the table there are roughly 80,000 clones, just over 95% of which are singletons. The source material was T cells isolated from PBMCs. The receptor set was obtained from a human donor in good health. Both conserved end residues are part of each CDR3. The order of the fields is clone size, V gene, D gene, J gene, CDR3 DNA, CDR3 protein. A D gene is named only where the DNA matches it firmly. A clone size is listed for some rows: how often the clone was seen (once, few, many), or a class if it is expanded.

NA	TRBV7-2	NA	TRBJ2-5	TGTGCCAGCAGCTTCCCTCAGTACCAAGAGACCCAGTACTTC	CASSFPQYQETQYF
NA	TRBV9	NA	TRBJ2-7	TGTGCCAGCAGCTCGGGACTGGCCTACGAGCAGTACTTC	CASSSGLAYEQYF
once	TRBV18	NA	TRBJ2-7	TGTGCCAGCTCACTTGGACAGTTCTACGAGCAGTACTTC	CASSLGQFYEQYF
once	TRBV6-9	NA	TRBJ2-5	TGTGCCAGCAGGGGCGAAGAGACCCAGTACTTC	CASRGEETQYF
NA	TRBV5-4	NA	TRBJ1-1	TGTGCCAGCAGCTGGGGGCAGATGAACACTGAAGCTTTCTTT	CASSWGQMNTEAFF
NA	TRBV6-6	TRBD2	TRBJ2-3	TGTGCCAGCAGTTCGCACCTAGCGGCCACAGATACGCAGTATTTT	CASSSHLAATDTQYF
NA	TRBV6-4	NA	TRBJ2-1	TGTGCCAGCAGTGAAGTCCAGGGGCGTGCCCATGAGCAGTTCTTC	CASSEVQGRAHEQFF
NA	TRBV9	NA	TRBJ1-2	TGTGCCAGCCGAGATCCTAGCCGGGGGTCCTATGGCTACACCTTC	CASRDPSRGSYGYTF
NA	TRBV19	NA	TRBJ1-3	TGTGCCATAACAGGGTTTGGAAACACCATATATTTT	CAITGFGNTIYF
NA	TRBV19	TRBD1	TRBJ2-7	TGTGCCAGTAGTATAGATAGGCAGGGGGTCAACGAGCAGTACTTC	CASSIDRQGVNEQYF
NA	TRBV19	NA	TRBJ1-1	TGTGCCAGTACCCGCAGGTCTGAGAACACTGAAGCTTTCTTT	CASTRRSENTEAFF
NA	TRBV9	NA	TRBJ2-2	TGTGCCAGCAGCGCCGGGACATTCTCCGGGGAGCTGTTTTTT	CASSAGTFSGELFF
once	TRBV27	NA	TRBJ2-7	TGTGCCAGCAGTTTCGGTGGAGGGTACGAGCAGTACTTC	CASSFGGGYEQYF
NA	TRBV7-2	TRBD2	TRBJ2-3	TGTGCCAGCACCTGGACTAGCGGCACAGATACGCAGTATTTT	CASTWTSGTDTQYF
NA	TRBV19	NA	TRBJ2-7	TGTGCCAGTAGCCGTGAGAGGGCCTACGAGCAGTACTTC	CASSRERAYEQYF
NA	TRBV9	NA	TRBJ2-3	TGTGCCAGCAGCGTAGCGACATCAACTAGCACAGATACGCAGTATTTT	CASSVATSTSTDTQYF
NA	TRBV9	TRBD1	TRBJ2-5	TGTGCCAGCAGCTGGGGACAGACTTTCGAGACCCAGTACTTC	CASSWGQTFETQYF
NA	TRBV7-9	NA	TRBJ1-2	TGTGCCAGCAGCTTGGCAGGTTCCTATGGCTACACCTTC	CASSLAGSYGYTF
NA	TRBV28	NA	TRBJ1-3	TGTGCCAGCAGTTTTTTTGACTCTCGAAACACCATATATTTT	CASSFFDSRNTIYF
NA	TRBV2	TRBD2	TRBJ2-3	TGTGCCAGCAGTCTGACTAGCGGGGATAGCACAGATACGCAGTATTTT	CASSLTSGDSTDTQYF
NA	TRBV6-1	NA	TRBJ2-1	TGTGCCAGCAGTGAATGGGGGCCAGAACTATACAATGAGCAGTTCTTC	CASSEWGPELYNEQFF
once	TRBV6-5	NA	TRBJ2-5	TGTGCCAGCAGGCTAACTAGACAAGAGACCCAGTACTTC	CASRLTRQETQYF
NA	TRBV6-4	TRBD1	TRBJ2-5	TGTGCCAGTTCGGGACAGGGGACTAGAGAGACCCAGTACTTC	CASSGQGTRETQYF
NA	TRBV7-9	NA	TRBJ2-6	TGTGCCAGCTCCTTTCCTGGGGCCAACGTCCTGACTTTC	CASSFPGANVLTF
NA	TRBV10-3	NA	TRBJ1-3	TGTGCCATCAGTGCAGACAGCCCAGGCTCTGGAAACACCATATATTTT	CAISADSPGSGNTIYF
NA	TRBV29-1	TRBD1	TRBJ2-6	TGCAGCGTCGGACAGGGTGGAGGGGCCAACGTCCTGACTTTC	CSVGQGGGANVLTF
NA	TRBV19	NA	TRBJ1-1	TGTGCCAGTAGTATGTCCGGGGAGGCTTTCTTT	CASSMSGEAFF
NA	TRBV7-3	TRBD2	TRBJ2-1	TGTGCCAGCAGCCTCACCGGGACTAAGTACAATGAGCAGTTCTTC	CASSLTGTKYNEQFF
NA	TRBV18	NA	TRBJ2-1	TGTGCCAGCTCAGTCTCAAGGGGTCCTGCCTCCTACAATGAGCAGTTCTTC	CASSVSRGPASYNEQFF
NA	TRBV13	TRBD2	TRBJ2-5	TGTGCCAGCAGCCCCCAAGGTAGCGGGGTATTTCAAGAGACCCAGTACTTC	CASSPQGSGVFQETQYF
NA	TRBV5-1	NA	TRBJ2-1	TGCGCCAGCAGCCTACAGGGTCCCTACAATGAGCAGTTCTTC	CASSLQGPYNEQFF
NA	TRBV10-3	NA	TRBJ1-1	TGTGCCATCAGTGAGTCAGAGTTCACTGAAGCTTTCTTT	CAISESEFTEAFF
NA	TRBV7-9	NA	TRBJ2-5	TGTGCCAGCAGCTTAGTTGGACTTGAAGAGACCCAGTACTTC	CASSLVGLEETQYF
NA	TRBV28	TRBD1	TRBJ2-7	TGTGCCAGCAGTCAGGGGGGACAGGTGTTGACCTACGAGCAGTACTTC	CASSQGGQVLTYEQYF
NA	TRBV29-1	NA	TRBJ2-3	TGCAGCGTTGTTCCGGACTACGAAAATACGCAGTATTTT	CSVVPDYENTQYF
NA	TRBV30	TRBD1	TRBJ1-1	TGTGCCTGGAACGGACAGGTCCTCACTGAAGCTTTCTTT	CAWNGQVLTEAFF
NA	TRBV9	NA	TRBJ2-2	TGTGCCAGCAGCGTAGCCGGAGTTAGTTCAACCGGGGAGCTGTTTTTT	CASSVAGVSSTGELFF
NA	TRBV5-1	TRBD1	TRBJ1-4	TGCGCCAGCAGCCCCCTAAGACAGGGGAAGAATGAAAAACTGTTTTTT	CASSPLRQGKNEKLFF
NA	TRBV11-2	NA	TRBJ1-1	TGTGCCAGCAGCTTAGGCACAGCGAACACTGAAGCTTTCTTT	CASSLGTANTEAFF
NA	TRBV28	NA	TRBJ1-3	TGTGCCAGCAGTTTAGGGGGGGCCTCTGGAAACACCATATATTTT	CASSLGGASGNTIYF
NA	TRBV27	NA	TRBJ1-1	TGTGCCAGCAGTTTGGGCAGGGGCGGAAGCACTGAAGCTTTCTTT	CASSLGRGGSTEAFF
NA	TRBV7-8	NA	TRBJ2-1	TGTGCCAGCAGTTTACAGGTCATTGTCTCGAGCTCCTACAATGAGCAGTTCTTC	CASSLQVIVSSSYNEQFF
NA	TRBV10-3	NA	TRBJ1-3	TGTGCCATCAGTGCCAACGCGGAGGGGGGGGACTCTGGAAACACCATATATTTT	CAISANAEGGDSGNTIYF
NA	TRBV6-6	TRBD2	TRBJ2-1	TGTGCCAGCAGTCCACCGACTAGCTTTATCGATGAGCAGTTCTTC	CASSPPTSFIDEQFF
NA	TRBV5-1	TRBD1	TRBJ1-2	TGCGCCAGCAGCTTGGGACAGGGGGCCTATGGCTACACCTTC	CASSLGQGAYGYTF
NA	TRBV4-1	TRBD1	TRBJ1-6	TGCGCCAGCAGCCAACCGGGACAGGGCGATAATTCACCCCTCCACTTT	CASSQPGQGDNSPLHF
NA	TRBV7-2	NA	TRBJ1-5	TGTGCCACCTCGGGAGGGGTAGTGGGTAGCAATCAGCCCCAGCATTTT	CATSGGVVGSNQPQHF
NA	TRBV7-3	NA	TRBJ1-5	TGTGCCAGCAGCTTAAAACAGAAACCTTCTAATCAGCCCCAGCATTTT	CASSLKQKPSNQPQHF
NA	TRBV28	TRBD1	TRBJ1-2	TGTGCCAGCAGTTTACAGGGGGCGTTCAACTATGGCTACACCTTC	CASSLQGAFNYGYTF
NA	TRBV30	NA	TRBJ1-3	TGTGCCGGTACATTTTACTCTGGAAACACCATATATTTT	CAGTFYSGNTIYF
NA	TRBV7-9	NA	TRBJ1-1	TGTGCCAGCAGCTTACAGGGGAACACTGAAGCTTTCTTT	CASSLQGNTEAFF
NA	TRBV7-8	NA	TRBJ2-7	TGTGCCAGCAGCTTAGAAGGGAGATCCTACGAGCAGTACTTC	CASSLEGRSYEQYF
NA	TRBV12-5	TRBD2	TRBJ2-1	TGTGCTAGTGGTTTAAGCGTCGCGGGAGCGGATGAGCAGTTCTTC	CASGLSVAGADEQFF
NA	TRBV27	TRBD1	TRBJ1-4	TGTGCCAGCAGTTTACAGGGGGCGAATGAAAAACTGTTTTTT	CASSLQGANEKLFF
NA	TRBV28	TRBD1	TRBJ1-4	TGTGCCAGCAGTTTTCAGGGACAGGCAACTAATGAAAAACTGTTTTTT	CASSFQGQATNEKLFF
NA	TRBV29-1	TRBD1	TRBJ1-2	TGCAGCACCCCGACAGGGACCTATGGCTACACCTTC	CSTPTGTYGYTF
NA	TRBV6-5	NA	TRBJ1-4	TGTGCCAGCAGTTACCGTACAGGCGATGAAAAACTGTTTTTT	CASSYRTGDEKLFF
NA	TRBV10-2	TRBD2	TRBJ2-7	TGCGCCAGCACTTTAGCGGGAGGCCTCTACGAGCAGTACTTC	CASTLAGGLYEQYF
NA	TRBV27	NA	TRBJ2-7	TGTGCCAGCTCCGGCGGGGCGTTCGCCTACGAGCAGTACTTC	CASSGGAFAYEQYF